This T cell receptor beta chain was observed in a study of blood T cell repertoires in COVID-19. In the study overall: Acute and convalescent COVID-19 samples came from the United States, Italy and Spain.

CDR3 length: 13 residues. Trimming took 2 bases from V and 4 from J, leaving 6 bases between them. The germline gives CDR1 SGHTA, CDR2 FQGNSA. The assay was immunoSEQ multiplex PCR, and TCRdb's table has in-frame clones only and misses some. The data contain 200,000 to 250,000 clones, roughly 89% of them singletons. The source material was PBMCs or T cells enriched from blood (not recorded which). The chain combines TRBV7-2 with TRBJ1-3; D gene ambiguous. The TCR sequence derives from a woman in her 40s with acute COVID-19. The CDR3 here is CASSLSRGNTIYF. CDR3 coding DNA: TGTGCCAGCAGCTTAAGCCGGGGAAACACCATATATTTT. The entire variable domain, with the rest obtained from reference TRBV7-2 and TRBJ1-3, is as follows: GAGVSQSPSNKVTEKGKDVELRCDPISGHTALYWYRQSLGQGLEFLIYFQGNSAPDKSGLPSDRFSAERTGGSVSTLTIQRTQQEDSAVYLCASSLSRGNTIYFGEGSWLTVV.